These T cell receptor beta chains were read from a single sample in a study of blood T cells in healthy people across ages. TCRdb re-called the 5' RACE reads with MiXCR, one entry per CDR3 protein. The sample has hundreds of thousands of distinct CDR3 sequences; more than 35% are singletons. Sequencing was done on a sample of blood. These receptors all come from an elderly man in good health. The CDR3 runs from the conserved cysteine through the conserved F or W. The D gene is left open where the match is weak. Some rows mark clone size as missing; the rest say once, few, many or name a class of expanded clone.

D gene: NA; CDR3 length: 16; J gene: TRBJ2-3; clone size: NA; V gene: TRBV27; CDR3 protein: CASSFRWGGHTDTQYF; CDR3 DNA: TGTGCCAGCAGTTTTAGGTGGGGGGGGCACACAGATACGCAGTATTTT
D gene: TRBD2; CDR3 length: 18; J gene: TRBJ2-6; clone size: few; V gene: TRBV5-1; CDR3 protein: CASSLAGAGAGGANVLTF; CDR3 DNA: TGCGCCAGCAGCTTGGCCGGAGCGGGAGCAGGTGGGGCCAACGTCCTGACTTTC
D gene: NA; CDR3 length: 14; J gene: TRBJ2-2; clone size: NA; V gene: TRBV20-1; CDR3 protein: CSARDPGGTGELFF; CDR3 DNA: TGCAGTGCTAGAGACCCCGGGGGCACCGGGGAGCTGTTTTTT
D gene: NA; CDR3 length: 13; J gene: TRBJ2-1; clone size: many; V gene: TRBV12-3/TRBV12-4; CDR3 protein: CASSSTAADEQFF; CDR3 DNA: TGTGCCAGCAGTTCGACAGCGGCTGATGAGCAGTTCTTC
D gene: NA; CDR3 length: 13; J gene: TRBJ2-5; clone size: few; V gene: TRBV7-6; CDR3 protein: CASSLTISETQYF; CDR3 DNA: TGTGCCAGCAGCCTTACAATCTCGGAGACCCAGTACTTC
D gene: NA; CDR3 length: 13; J gene: TRBJ2-7; clone size: few; V gene: TRBV7-9; CDR3 protein: CASSLETVYEQYF; CDR3 DNA: TGTGCCAGCAGCTTAGAGACAGTCTACGAGCAGTACTTC
D gene: NA; CDR3 length: 12; J gene: TRBJ1-5; clone size: NA; V gene: TRBV2; CDR3 protein: CASSGPGGPQHF; CDR3 DNA: TGCGCCAGCAGTGGCCCTGGAGGACCCCAGCATTTT
D gene: TRBD1; CDR3 length: 15; J gene: TRBJ1-2; clone size: NA; V gene: TRBV5-1; CDR3 protein: CASSSHRDRVDGYTF; CDR3 DNA: TGCGCCAGCAGCTCTCACCGGGACAGGGTCGACGGCTACACCTTC
D gene: TRBD2; CDR3 length: 16; J gene: TRBJ2-7; clone size: NA; V gene: TRBV7-2; CDR3 protein: CASSLDRGGSSYEQYF; CDR3 DNA: TGTGCCAGCAGCTTAGATCGCGGGGGGTCGTCCTACGAGCAGTACTTC
D gene: NA; CDR3 length: 14; J gene: TRBJ2-5; clone size: NA; V gene: TRBV7-9; CDR3 protein: CASSSRDSKETQYF; CDR3 DNA: TGTGCCAGCAGCTCCCGGGACTCCAAAGAGACCCAGTACTTC
D gene: TRBD1; CDR3 length: 16; J gene: TRBJ2-5; clone size: once; V gene: TRBV2; CDR3 protein: CASSEDRTGTYGEQYF; CDR3 DNA: TGTGCCAGCAGTGAGGATCGGACAGGGACCTATGGTGAGCAGTACTTC
D gene: NA; CDR3 length: 14; J gene: TRBJ2-7; clone size: NA; V gene: TRBV4-2; CDR3 protein: CASSQGWGIYEQYF; CDR3 DNA: TGTGCCAGCAGCCAAGGATGGGGCATTTACGAGCAGTACTTC
D gene: TRBD1; CDR3 length: 18; J gene: TRBJ1-1; clone size: NA; V gene: TRBV5-1; CDR3 protein: CASSLTAGTGAANTEAFF; CDR3 DNA: TGCGCCAGCAGCCTTACCGCCGGGACAGGGGCCGCGAACACTGAAGCTTTCTTT
D gene: TRBD1; CDR3 length: 17; J gene: TRBJ2-7; clone size: NA; V gene: TRBV5-1; CDR3 protein: CASSLGNRDSRDNEQYF; CDR3 DNA: TGCGCCAGCAGCTTAGGAAACCGGGACAGTCGGGACAATGAGCAGTACTTC
D gene: NA; CDR3 length: 12; J gene: TRBJ2-7; clone size: NA; V gene: TRBV18; CDR3 protein: CASSENRDEQYF; CDR3 DNA: TGTGCCAGCTCAGAAAACAGGGACGAGCAGTACTTC
D gene: NA; CDR3 length: 13; J gene: TRBJ2-7; clone size: few; V gene: TRBV29-1; CDR3 protein: CSVTTTGAYEQYF; CDR3 DNA: TGCAGCGTCACAACGACAGGCGCCTACGAGCAGTACTTC
D gene: NA; CDR3 length: 15; J gene: TRBJ2-5; clone size: NA; V gene: TRBV7-9; CDR3 protein: CASSAPLAPDNEQYF; CDR3 DNA: TGTGCCAGCAGCGCACCCCTAGCGCCCGACAATGAGCAGTACTTC
D gene: NA; CDR3 length: 13; J gene: TRBJ1-2; clone size: few; V gene: TRBV24-1; CDR3 protein: CATSATSRSGYTF; CDR3 DNA: TGTGCCACCAGTGCCACATCCCGGTCTGGCTACACCTTC
D gene: NA; CDR3 length: 14; J gene: TRBJ1-1; clone size: few; V gene: TRBV7-9; CDR3 protein: CASSSVTGNTEAFF; CDR3 DNA: TGTGCCAGCAGCTCAGTGACTGGGAACACTGAAGCTTTCTTT
D gene: TRBD1; CDR3 length: 15; J gene: TRBJ2-3; clone size: NA; V gene: TRBV10-3; CDR3 protein: CATQARTGSTDTQYF; CDR3 DNA: TGTGCCACGCAAGCCCGGACAGGGAGCACAGATACGCAGTATTTT
D gene: NA; CDR3 length: 14; J gene: TRBJ2-7; clone size: many; V gene: TRBV12-3/TRBV12-4; CDR3 protein: CASTTLGGGREQYF; CDR3 DNA: TGTGCCAGCACCACTCTAGGTGGAGGTCGGGAGCAGTACTTC
D gene: NA; CDR3 length: 14; J gene: TRBJ1-6; clone size: few; V gene: TRBV19; CDR3 protein: CASNHRDGNSPLHF; CDR3 DNA: TGTGCCAGTAACCACAGGGACGGGAATTCACCCCTCCACTTT
D gene: NA; CDR3 length: 16; J gene: TRBJ2-1; clone size: NA; V gene: TRBV29-1; CDR3 protein: CSVWTYRTTNNNEQFF; CDR3 DNA: TGCAGCGTCTGGACCTATAGAACTACCAACAACAATGAGCAGTTCTTC
D gene: NA; CDR3 length: 11; J gene: TRBJ2-3; clone size: NA; V gene: TRBV12-3/TRBV12-4; CDR3 protein: CASSRQRTQYF; CDR3 DNA: TGTGCCAGCAGCCGACAGCGTACGCAGTATTTT
D gene: NA; CDR3 length: 16; J gene: TRBJ1-2; clone size: NA; V gene: TRBV15; CDR3 protein: CATSRDSLDFKKGYTF; CDR3 DNA: TGTGCCACCAGCAGAGATTCCTTGGACTTTAAGAAAGGCTACACCTTC
D gene: NA; CDR3 length: 13; J gene: TRBJ2-4; clone size: few; V gene: TRBV3-1; CDR3 protein: CASSRSSGDIQYF; CDR3 DNA: TGTGCCAGCAGCCGTTCTTCAGGGGACATTCAGTACTTC
D gene: NA; CDR3 length: 17; J gene: TRBJ2-7; clone size: NA; V gene: TRBV27; CDR3 protein: CASSSIFGTEGSYEQYF; CDR3 DNA: TGTGCCAGCAGTTCGATTTTTGGGACGGAGGGCTCCTACGAGCAGTACTTC
D gene: NA; CDR3 length: 12; J gene: TRBJ2-1; clone size: many; V gene: TRBV29-1; CDR3 protein: CSVGHGYNEQFF; CDR3 DNA: TGCAGCGTTGGGCACGGCTACAATGAGCAGTTCTTC
D gene: NA; CDR3 length: 18; J gene: TRBJ2-3; clone size: many; V gene: TRBV7-2; CDR3 protein: CASSLAGGAGVGTDTQYF; CDR3 DNA: TGTGCCAGCAGCTTAGCGGGAGGGGCAGGGGTTGGCACAGATACGCAGTATTTT
D gene: TRBD1; CDR3 length: 16; J gene: TRBJ1-5; clone size: NA; V gene: TRBV12-3/TRBV12-4; CDR3 protein: CASSLGQSPGHQPQHF; CDR3 DNA: TGTGCCAGCAGTTTGGGACAGAGCCCCGGACATCAGCCCCAGCATTTT
D gene: NA; CDR3 length: 16; J gene: TRBJ1-6; clone size: NA; V gene: TRBV6-1; CDR3 protein: CASSDQTMYRNSPLHF; CDR3 DNA: TGTGCCAGCAGTGACCAAACCATGTATAGGAATTCACCCCTCCACTTT
D gene: NA; CDR3 length: 13; J gene: TRBJ2-7; clone size: few; V gene: TRBV2; CDR3 protein: CASSDLGYGEQYF; CDR3 DNA: TGTGCCAGCAGTGATTTAGGGTACGGCGAGCAGTACTTC
D gene: TRBD1; CDR3 length: 16; J gene: TRBJ2-2; clone size: NA; V gene: TRBV5-4; CDR3 protein: CASSLPRQGNTGELFF; CDR3 DNA: TGTGCCAGCAGCTTGCCGAGACAGGGGAACACCGGGGAGCTGTTTTTT
D gene: NA; CDR3 length: 16; J gene: TRBJ2-2; clone size: NA; V gene: TRBV7-9; CDR3 protein: CASSRAFGGNTGELFF; CDR3 DNA: TGTGCCAGCAGCCGAGCGTTCGGGGGGAACACCGGGGAGCTGTTTTTT
D gene: TRBD2; CDR3 length: 15; J gene: TRBJ2-1; clone size: NA; V gene: TRBV2; CDR3 protein: CASLGGLAGNNEQFF; CDR3 DNA: TGTGCCAGCCTCGGGGGACTAGCGGGGAACAATGAGCAGTTCTTC
D gene: TRBD2; CDR3 length: 16; J gene: TRBJ2-3; clone size: NA; V gene: TRBV4-3; CDR3 protein: CASSQEASGITDTQYF; CDR3 DNA: TGCGCCAGCAGCCAAGAGGCTAGCGGGATTACAGATACGCAGTATTTT
D gene: NA; CDR3 length: 15; J gene: TRBJ2-3; clone size: NA; V gene: TRBV12-3/TRBV12-4; CDR3 protein: CASNRAAYGADTQYF; CDR3 DNA: TGTGCCAGCAATCGGGCCGCCTACGGAGCAGATACGCAGTATTTT
D gene: NA; CDR3 length: 15; J gene: TRBJ1-2; clone size: NA; V gene: TRBV5-1; CDR3 protein: CASSLDGGEPYGYTF; CDR3 DNA: TGCGCCAGCAGCTTGGACGGGGGGGAACCTTATGGCTACACCTTC
D gene: TRBD1; CDR3 length: 15; J gene: TRBJ1-4; clone size: NA; V gene: TRBV4-3; CDR3 protein: CASSQETGANEKLFF; CDR3 DNA: TGCGCCAGCAGCCAAGAAACAGGGGCAAATGAAAAACTGTTTTTT
D gene: NA; CDR3 length: 16; J gene: TRBJ1-4; clone size: NA; V gene: TRBV29-1; CDR3 protein: CSVGGSKDRTNEKLFF; CDR3 DNA: TGCAGCGTTGGGGGGTCCAAGGACAGAACTAATGAAAAACTGTTTTTT
D gene: TRBD1; CDR3 length: 16; J gene: TRBJ2-5; clone size: many; V gene: TRBV5-1; CDR3 protein: CASSLRPGGTEETQYF; CDR3 DNA: TGCGCCAGCAGCTTGAGGCCAGGGGGCACCGAAGAGACCCAGTACTTC
D gene: NA; CDR3 length: 17; J gene: TRBJ2-7; clone size: NA; V gene: TRBV18; CDR3 protein: CASSPRGLGQTEYEQYF; CDR3 DNA: TGTGCCAGCTCACCACGAGGTTTGGGGCAGACAGAGTACGAGCAGTACTTC
D gene: NA; CDR3 length: 15; J gene: TRBJ2-1; clone size: many; V gene: TRBV3-1; CDR3 protein: CASSQADISRNEQFF; CDR3 DNA: TGTGCCAGCAGCCAAGCCGATATTAGCCGCAATGAGCAGTTCTTC
D gene: NA; CDR3 length: 14; J gene: TRBJ2-7; clone size: NA; V gene: TRBV14; CDR3 protein: CASSHGTRRREQYF; CDR3 DNA: TGTGCCAGCAGCCACGGGACAAGGCGGAGGGAGCAGTACTTC
D gene: NA; CDR3 length: 18; J gene: TRBJ2-1; clone size: NA; V gene: TRBV7-3; CDR3 protein: CASSLRRRAGSGYNEQFF; CDR3 DNA: TGTGCCAGCAGCTTAAGAAGGCGAGCTGGGTCGGGTTACAATGAGCAGTTCTTC
D gene: TRBD1; CDR3 length: 16; J gene: TRBJ1-4; clone size: NA; V gene: TRBV5-5; CDR3 protein: CASRSGQGIYGEKLFF; CDR3 DNA: TGTGCCAGCAGGTCGGGACAGGGGATCTACGGTGAAAAACTGTTTTTT
D gene: NA; CDR3 length: 19; J gene: TRBJ2-7; clone size: few; V gene: TRBV6-2/TRBV6-3; CDR3 protein: CASSYNPSDRGGIFYSQYF; CDR3 DNA: TGTGCCAGCAGTTACAACCCCTCCGACCGTGGGGGGATTTTCTACTCGCAGTACTTC
D gene: NA; CDR3 length: 15; J gene: TRBJ2-5; clone size: few; V gene: TRBV6-2/TRBV6-3; CDR3 protein: CASSYSRGSAETQYF; CDR3 DNA: TGTGCCAGCAGTTATAGCCGGGGGTCGGCGGAGACCCAGTACTTC
D gene: TRBD2; CDR3 length: 15; J gene: TRBJ2-1; clone size: NA; V gene: TRBV4-3; CDR3 protein: CASSPRLAGENEQFF; CDR3 DNA: TGCGCCAGCAGCCCACGACTAGCGGGAGAGAATGAGCAGTTCTTC
D gene: NA; CDR3 length: 16; J gene: TRBJ1-4; clone size: NA; V gene: TRBV6-1; CDR3 protein: CASSGTRGKGDEKRFF; CDR3 DNA: TGTGCCAGCAGTGGGACCAGGGGAAAGGGGGATGAAAAACGGTTTTTT
D gene: NA; CDR3 length: 13; J gene: TRBJ1-6; clone size: many; V gene: TRBV12-3/TRBV12-4; CDR3 protein: CASGRDGNSPLHF; CDR3 DNA: TGTGCCAGTGGGCGGGACGGAAATTCACCCCTCCACTTT
D gene: NA; CDR3 length: 14; J gene: TRBJ1-2; clone size: few; V gene: TRBV20-1; CDR3 protein: CSARLQAGVGGYTF; CDR3 DNA: TGCAGTGCTAGATTGCAGGCGGGGGTAGGAGGCTACACCTTC
D gene: TRBD1; CDR3 length: 15; J gene: TRBJ1-1; clone size: few; V gene: TRBV5-1; CDR3 protein: CASSLNGQGAGEAFF; CDR3 DNA: TGCGCCAGCAGCTTGAACGGACAGGGGGCGGGAGAAGCTTTCTTT
D gene: TRBD2; CDR3 length: 16; J gene: TRBJ2-1; clone size: few; V gene: TRBV5-1; CDR3 protein: CASSLDVSGRANEQFF; CDR3 DNA: TGCGCCAGCAGCTTGGATGTTAGCGGGAGGGCCAATGAGCAGTTCTTC
D gene: TRBD1; CDR3 length: 14; J gene: TRBJ2-5; clone size: few; V gene: TRBV5-5; CDR3 protein: CASRVDRGWETQYF; CDR3 DNA: TGTGCCAGCAGGGTTGACAGGGGTTGGGAGACCCAGTACTTC